The 13 T cell receptor beta chains listed next were all sequenced from one sample in a study of OX40 agonist ivuxolimab in advanced cancers. Libraries were prepared by immunoSEQ multiplex PCR; TCRdb keeps only in-frame clonotypes and omits some of them. Altogether more than 20,000 clones are present, approximately 85% being singletons, with the ten largest covering around a sixth. The input for sequencing was CD4+ or CD8+ T cells sorted from blood, taken in a trial of the OX40 agonist ivuxolimab. Receptors were obtained from an adult with an advanced solid tumor such as melanoma, head and neck, liver or kidney cancer.

The J gene is TRBJ1-4, the V gene TRBV5-5; D remains unclear. The CDR3 totals 17 residues. V dropped 2 bases and J dropped 0 bases, with 14 bases sitting between them. Germline loops: CDR1 SGHKS, CDR2 YYEKEE (reference sequence). The CDR3 DNA is TGTGCCAGCAGCTTAGACCCAGCCTCCGCAACTAATGAAAAACTGTTTTTT. Translation: CASSLDPASATNEKLFF.

The chain employs TRBV11-3 and TRBJ2-7; 7 bases agree with TRBD1. V lost 5 bases, J lost 0 bases, and 7 bases stayed unmatched. The CDR3 is made up of 15 amino acids. From germline, CDR1 is SGHNT and CDR2 YENEEA. The CDR3 DNA sequence: TGTGCCAGCAGCCGCGAGGGGGCTAGCTCCTACGAGCAGTACTTC. Translation gives CASSREGASSYEQYF.

The chain combines TRBV5-6 with TRBJ1-5; D call uncertain. The V end lost 2 bases, the J end lost 0 bases, and 6 bases lay between the germline ends. The CDR3 is made up of 14 amino acids. The germline gives CDR1 SGHDT, CDR2 YYEEEE. The CDR3 DNA follows: TGTGCCAGCAGCTTTGGCAGTAGCAATCAGCCCCAGCATTTT. It encodes CASSFGSSNQPQHF.

This clone has just one count. The rearrangement joins TRBV10-1 to TRBJ1-5; a weak D match, TRBD1 (5 bases). CDR3 length equals 16 residues. The germline gives CDR1 WNHNN, CDR2 SYGVQD (reference sequence). With 2 bases removed from V and 7 bases from J, the gap between germline ends came to 18 bases. CDR3 region: CASSEVARQGGQPQHF. Written as DNA, the CDR3 is TGCGCCAGCAGTGAGGTCGCTCGGCAGGGAGGCCAGCCCCAGCATTTT.

Only one count was recorded for this clone. The rearrangement joins TRBV15 to TRBJ2-1, with 9 bases that match TRBD1. Losses at the gene ends were 4 bases for V and 6 bases for J; bases not matched to a gene: 4. Germline CDR1 is LNHNV and CDR2 is YYDKDF (reference sequence). There are 14 residues in the CDR3. The CDR3 spells CATSKMTGGNEQFF. CDR3 DNA sequence: TGTGCCACCAGCAAAATGACAGGGGGCAATGAGCAGTTCTTC.

The chain combines TRBV18 with TRBJ2-3; D remains unclear. The CDR3 has 15 residues. V was cut by 3 bases and J by 2 bases, with 12 bases left in between. Germline lookup yields CDR1 KGHSH and CDR2 LQKENI. The CDR3 reads CASSPSSQFTDTQYF. The CDR3 DNA sequence: TGTGCCAGCTCACCCTCTTCGCAATTCACAGATACGCAGTATTTT.

The V gene is TRBV13, the J gene TRBJ2-2; 9 nucleotides line up with TRBD2. CDR1 is PRHDT and CDR2 is FYEKMQ in the germline V gene (reference sequence). There are 16 residues in the CDR3. Trimming took 3 bases from V and 2 from J; bases not matched to a gene: 4. This CDR3 is CASSFGGRANTGELFF. In nucleotides, the CDR3 is TGTGCCAGCAGCTTTGGCGGGAGGGCCAACACCGGGGAGCTGTTTTTT.

The chain uses TRBV5-8 and TRBJ2-6; D ambiguous. Per germline, CDR1 SGHTS and CDR2 YDEGEE. The V gene lost 1 base and the J gene lost 4 bases, with 9 bases spanning the gap. CDR3 length equals 15 residues. The CDR3 loop is CASSLLRTGANVLTF. As DNA, the CDR3 is TGTGCCAGCAGCTTGCTTCGAACGGGGGCCAACGTCCTGACTTTC.

This sequence joins TRBV5-1 and TRBJ1-1; D not resolved. In germline, CDR1 is SGHRS, CDR2 YFSETQ. The CDR3 has 15 amino acids. Trimming cost V 1 base and J 4 bases, with 14 bases left between them. The DNA for the CDR3 is TGCGCCAGCAGCTTGCGCCCCGGAGGTGGCACTGAAGCTTTCTTT. Its protein is CASSLRPGGGTEAFF.

This chain joins TRBV6-1 and TRBJ2-3; D is perhaps TRBD2 (6 bases). This CDR3 contains 13 residues. V was clipped by 6 bases and J by 7 bases, with 14 bases between them. The germline V gene encodes CDR1 MNHNS and CDR2 SASEGT. As DNA, the CDR3 is TGTGCCAGCAGGTCTAGCGACCGAAATACGCAGTATTTT. Its translation is CASRSSDRNTQYF.

This clone has more than one count but fewer than ten. The chain joins TRBV6-4 to TRBJ2-7; D is uncertain. The CDR3 spans 11 residues. From germline, CDR1 is MRHNA and CDR2 SNTAGT. V was shortened by 9 bases and J by 6 bases, with 12 bases between the two germline ends. The DNA for the CDR3 is TGTGCCAGGAGAGGTTTCTGCGAGCAGTACTTC. Translated, it gives CARRGFCEQYF.

V and J are TRBV6-5 and TRBJ1-5; D may be TRBD1 (6 bases). The V gene's germline CDR1 is MNHEY and CDR2 SVGAGI. The length of the CDR3 is 16 residues. Trimming removed 4 bases from V and 3 bases from J, with 16 bases in between. CDR3 residues: CASSFLSRGNNQPQHF. Written as DNA, the CDR3 is TGTGCCAGCAGTTTTCTAAGCAGGGGTAACAATCAGCCCCAGCATTTT.

This chain joins TRBV2 and TRBJ1-1; D is perhaps TRBD1 (5 bases). Trimming left V 2 bases short and J 1 base short, with 14 bases between. Looked up from germline, CDR1 is SNHLY and CDR2 is FYNNEI. The CDR3 has 16 amino acids. The CDR3 sequence is CASSELGTWGNTEAFF. As DNA, the CDR3 is TGTGCCAGCAGTGAACTGGGGACCTGGGGGAACACTGAAGCTTTCTTT.